The TCR beta chain described here comes from a study of OX40 agonist ivuxolimab in advanced cancers. Study in general: Anti-PD-1, anti-PD-L1 or anti-CTLA-4 therapy given earlier was allowed, and approximately 40% had some.

The data were produced by immunoSEQ multiplex PCR, yet TCRdb's version contains in-frame clones alone and is incomplete. In the table there are roughly 97,000 clones, roughly 90% of which are singletons. This TCR derives from an adult with an advanced solid tumor such as melanoma, head and neck, liver or kidney cancer. Source: CD4+ or CD8+ T cells sorted from blood, taken in a trial of the OX40 agonist ivuxolimab.

The CDR3, as DNA: TGTGCCAGCAGCGGACAGGGGGCGAAGGCCCAGCATTTT. As protein: CASSGQGAKAQHF. This chain links TRBV2 with TRBJ1-5; 11 bases match TRBD1. This CDR3 is 13 amino acids long. CDR1 SNHLY and CDR2 FYNNEI come from the germline V gene. V shed 6 bases, J shed 11 bases, and the junction held 6 bases outside the gene matches.